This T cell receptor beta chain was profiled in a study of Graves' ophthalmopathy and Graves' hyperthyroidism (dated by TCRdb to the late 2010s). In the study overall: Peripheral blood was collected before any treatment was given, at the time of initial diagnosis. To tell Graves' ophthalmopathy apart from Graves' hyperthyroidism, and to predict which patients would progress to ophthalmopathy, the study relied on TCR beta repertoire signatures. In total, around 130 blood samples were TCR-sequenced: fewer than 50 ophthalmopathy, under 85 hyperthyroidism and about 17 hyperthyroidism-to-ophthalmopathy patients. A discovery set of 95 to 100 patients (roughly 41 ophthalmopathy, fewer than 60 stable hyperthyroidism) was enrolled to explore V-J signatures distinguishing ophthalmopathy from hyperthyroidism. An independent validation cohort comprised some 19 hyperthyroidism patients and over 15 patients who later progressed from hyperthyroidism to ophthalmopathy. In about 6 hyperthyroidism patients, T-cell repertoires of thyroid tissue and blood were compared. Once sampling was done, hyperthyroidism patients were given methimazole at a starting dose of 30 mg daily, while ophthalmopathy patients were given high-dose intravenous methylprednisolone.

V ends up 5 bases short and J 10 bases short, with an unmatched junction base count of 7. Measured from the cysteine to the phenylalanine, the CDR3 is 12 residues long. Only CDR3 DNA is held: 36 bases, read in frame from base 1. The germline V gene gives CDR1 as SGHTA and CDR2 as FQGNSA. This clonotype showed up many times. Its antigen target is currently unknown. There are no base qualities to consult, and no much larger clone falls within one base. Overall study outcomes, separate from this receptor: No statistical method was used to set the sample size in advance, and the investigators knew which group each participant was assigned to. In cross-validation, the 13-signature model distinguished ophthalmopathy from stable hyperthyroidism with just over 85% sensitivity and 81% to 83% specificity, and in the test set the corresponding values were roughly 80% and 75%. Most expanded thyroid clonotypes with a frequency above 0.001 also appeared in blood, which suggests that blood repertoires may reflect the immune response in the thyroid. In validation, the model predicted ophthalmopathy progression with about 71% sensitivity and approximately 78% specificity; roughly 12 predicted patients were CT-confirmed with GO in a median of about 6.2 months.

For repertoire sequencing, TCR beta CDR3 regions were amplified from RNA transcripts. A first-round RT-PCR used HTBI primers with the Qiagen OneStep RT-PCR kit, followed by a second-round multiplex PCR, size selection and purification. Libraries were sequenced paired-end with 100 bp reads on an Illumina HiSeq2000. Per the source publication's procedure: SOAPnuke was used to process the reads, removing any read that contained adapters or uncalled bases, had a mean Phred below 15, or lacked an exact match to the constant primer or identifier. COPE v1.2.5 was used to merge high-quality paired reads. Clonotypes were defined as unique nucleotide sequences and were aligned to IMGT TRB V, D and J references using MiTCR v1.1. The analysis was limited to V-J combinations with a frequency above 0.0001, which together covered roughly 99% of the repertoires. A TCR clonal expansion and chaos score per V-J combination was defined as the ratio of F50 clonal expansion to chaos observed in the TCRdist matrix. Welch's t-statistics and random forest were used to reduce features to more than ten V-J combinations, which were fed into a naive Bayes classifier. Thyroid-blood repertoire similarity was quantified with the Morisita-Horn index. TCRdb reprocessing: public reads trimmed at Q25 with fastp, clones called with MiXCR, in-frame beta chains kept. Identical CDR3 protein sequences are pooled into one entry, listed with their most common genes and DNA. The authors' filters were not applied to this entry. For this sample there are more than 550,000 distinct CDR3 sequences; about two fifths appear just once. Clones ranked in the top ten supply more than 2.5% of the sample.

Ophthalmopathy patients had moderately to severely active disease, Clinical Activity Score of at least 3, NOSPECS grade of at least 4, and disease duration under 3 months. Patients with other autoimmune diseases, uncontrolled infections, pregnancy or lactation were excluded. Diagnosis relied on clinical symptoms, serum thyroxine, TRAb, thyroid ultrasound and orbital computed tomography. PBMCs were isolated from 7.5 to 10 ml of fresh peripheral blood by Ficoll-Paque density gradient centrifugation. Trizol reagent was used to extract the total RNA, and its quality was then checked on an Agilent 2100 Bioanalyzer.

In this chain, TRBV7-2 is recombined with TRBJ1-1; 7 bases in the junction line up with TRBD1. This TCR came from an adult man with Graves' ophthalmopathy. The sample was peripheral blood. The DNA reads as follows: TGTGCCAGCAGCCCCGTTTCAGGGGGAGCTTTCTTT. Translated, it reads CASSPVSGGAFF. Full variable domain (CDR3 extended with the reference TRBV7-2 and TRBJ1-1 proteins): GAGVSQSPSNKVTEKGKDVELRCDPISGHTALYWYRQSLGQGLEFLIYFQGNSAPDKSGLPSDRFSAERTGGSVSTLTIQRTQQEDSAVYLCASSPVSGGAFFGQGTRLTVV.